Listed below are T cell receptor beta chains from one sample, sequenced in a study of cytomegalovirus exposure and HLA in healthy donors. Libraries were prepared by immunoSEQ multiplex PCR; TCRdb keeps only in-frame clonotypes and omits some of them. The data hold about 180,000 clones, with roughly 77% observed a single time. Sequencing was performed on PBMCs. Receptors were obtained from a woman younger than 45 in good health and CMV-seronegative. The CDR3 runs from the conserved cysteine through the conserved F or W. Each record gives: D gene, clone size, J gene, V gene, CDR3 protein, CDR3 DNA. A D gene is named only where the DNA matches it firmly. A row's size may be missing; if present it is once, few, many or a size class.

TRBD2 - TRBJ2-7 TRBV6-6 CARTSGTEQYF TGTGCCAGGACTAGCGGAACCGAGCAGTACTTC
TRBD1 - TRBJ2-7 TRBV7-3 CASSLSPDRRYYEQYF TGTGCCAGCAGCTTAAGTCCGGACAGGAGGTACTACGAGCAGTACTTC
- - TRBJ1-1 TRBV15 CATSRGGGTANTEAFF TGTGCCACCAGCAGGGGGGGAGGGACGGCGAACACTGAAGCTTTCTTT
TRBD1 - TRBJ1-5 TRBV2 CASRPVGQGLDQPQHF TGTGCCAGCCGTCCGGTGGGACAGGGATTGGATCAGCCCCAGCATTTT
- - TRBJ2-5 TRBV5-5 CASSSLRGQETQYF TGTGCCAGCAGCTCCTTACGGGGGCAAGAGACCCAGTACTTC
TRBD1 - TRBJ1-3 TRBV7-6 CASTSIRIRGQGAKNTIYF TGTGCCAGCACCTCAATCCGGATTAGGGGACAGGGGGCCAAAAACACCATATATTTT
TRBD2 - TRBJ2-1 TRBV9 CASSVAVSGYYNEQFF TGTGCCAGCAGCGTAGCTGTTAGCGGGTACTACAATGAGCAGTTCTTC
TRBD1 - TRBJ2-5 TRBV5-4 CASSAGTGQETQYF TGTGCCAGCAGCGCGGGGACAGGCCAAGAGACCCAGTACTTC
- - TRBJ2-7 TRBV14 CASSQGTNFLYEQYF TGTGCCAGCAGCCAAGGGACTAATTTCTTATACGAGCAGTACTTC
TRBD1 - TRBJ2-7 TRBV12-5 CASGLVFLTRQRRDRGSYEQYF TGTGCTAGTGGTTTGGTCTTCTTAACTAGACAGCGTAGGGACAGGGGGTCCTACGAGCAGTACTTC
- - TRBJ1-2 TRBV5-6 CASSLGGPGGYTF TGTGCCAGCAGCTTGGGGGGGCCTGGCGGCTACACCTTC
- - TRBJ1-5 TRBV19 CASSQDRSYQPQHF TGTGCCAGTAGTCAAGACAGATCTTATCAGCCCCAGCATTTT
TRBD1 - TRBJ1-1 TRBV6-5 CASRLLVTGGPEAFF TGTGCCAGCAGGTTACTCGTTACAGGGGGACCTGAAGCTTTCTTT
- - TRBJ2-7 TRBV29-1 CSVAETARISYEQYF TGCAGCGTTGCCGAGACAGCTAGGATCTCCTACGAGCAGTACTTC
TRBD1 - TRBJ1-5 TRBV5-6 CASSSDRGGDQPQHF TGTGCCAGCAGCTCCGACAGGGGGGGGGATCAGCCCCAGCATTTT
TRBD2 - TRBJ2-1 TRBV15 CATSRGLGLAGGPISYNEQFF TGTGCCACCAGCAGAGGTCTGGGACTAGCGGGGGGGCCTATCTCCTACAATGAGCAGTTCTTC
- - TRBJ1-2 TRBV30 CAWSVTAYGYTF TGTGCCTGGAGTGTGACAGCCTATGGCTACACCTTC
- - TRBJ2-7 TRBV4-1 CASSQGTVSYEQYF TGCGCCAGCAGCCAAGGGACAGTCTCCTACGAGCAGTACTTC
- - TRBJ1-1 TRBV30 CAWRGAGTEAFF TGTGCCTGGAGAGGTGCGGGCACTGAAGCTTTCTTT
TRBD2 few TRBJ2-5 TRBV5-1 CASSLGLAGQETQYF TGCGCCAGCAGCCTGGGGCTAGCGGGTCAAGAGACCCAGTACTTC
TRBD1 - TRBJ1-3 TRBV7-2 CASSLGQGQGNTIYF TGTGCCAGCAGCTTGGGACAGGGGCAGGGAAACACCATATATTTT
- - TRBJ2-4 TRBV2 CASSEGRDTRERF TGTGCCAGCAGTGAAGGTCGGGACACTAGGGAAAGATTC
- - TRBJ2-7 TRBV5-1 CASSFRASSYEQYF TGCGCCAGCAGCTTCAGGGCGAGCTCCTACGAGCAGTACTTC
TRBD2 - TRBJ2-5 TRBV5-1 CASSPPGLAGVETQYF TGCGCCAGCAGCCCTCCGGGACTAGCGGGGGTAGAGACCCAGTACTTC
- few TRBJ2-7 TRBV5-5 CASSLDPGAVSYEQYF TGTGCCAGCAGCTTGGACCCGGGAGCCGTTTCCTACGAGCAGTACTTC
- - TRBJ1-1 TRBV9 CASSVGGDTEAFF TGTGCCAGCAGCGTCGGGGGGGACACTGAAGCTTTCTTT
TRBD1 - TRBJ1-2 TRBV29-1 CSVETGTVYGYTF TGCAGCGTCGAGACCGGGACAGTTTATGGCTACACCTTC
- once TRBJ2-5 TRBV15 CATSRGGTGRRETQYF TGTGCCACCAGCAGAGGAGGAACAGGGAGACGAGAGACCCAGTACTTC
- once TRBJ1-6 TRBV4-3 CASSQASKGNSPLHF TGCGCCAGCAGCCAAGCCTCCAAGGGGAATTCACCCCTCCACTTT
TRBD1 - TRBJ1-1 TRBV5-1 CASSLVAGGSTEAFF TGCGCCAGCAGCTTGGTGGCAGGGGGCAGCACTGAAGCTTTCTTT
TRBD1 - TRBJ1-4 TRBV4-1 CASSQDLDRGLLNEKLFF TGCGCCAGCAGCCAAGATTTGGACAGGGGACTGCTTAATGAAAAACTGTTTTTT
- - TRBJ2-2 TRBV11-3 CASSRGTNTGELFF TGTGCCAGCAGCAGGGGGACGAACACCGGGGAGCTGTTTTTT
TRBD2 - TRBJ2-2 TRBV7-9 CASSRGTSATGELFF TGTGCCAGCAGCCGGGGGACTAGCGCCACCGGGGAGCTGTTTTTT
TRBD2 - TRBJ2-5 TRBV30 CAWSALAGGWFGETQYF TGTGCCTGGAGTGCCTTGGCGGGGGGGTGGTTCGGGGAGACCCAGTACTTC
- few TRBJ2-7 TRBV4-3 CASSQEPRGYHEQYF TGCGCCAGCAGCCAAGAACCCCGGGGTTACCACGAGCAGTACTTC
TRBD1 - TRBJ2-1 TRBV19 CASSIGQAKGGPYNEQFF TGTGCCAGTAGTATAGGGCAGGCCAAAGGGGGCCCCTACAATGAGCAGTTCTTC
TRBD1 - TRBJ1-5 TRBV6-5 CASGRQGAQPQHF TGTGCCAGCGGCAGACAGGGGGCACAGCCCCAGCATTTT
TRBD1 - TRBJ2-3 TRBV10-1 CASSRQGFTDTQYF TGCGCCAGCTCCAGACAGGGCTTCACAGATACGCAGTATTTT
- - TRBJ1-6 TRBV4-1 CASSQDNRENSPLHF TGCGCCAGCAGCCAAGACAATCGGGAGAATTCACCCCTCCACTTT
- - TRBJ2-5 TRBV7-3 CASSLSRKETQYF TGTGCCAGCAGCTTATCGCGGAAAGAGACCCAGTACTTC
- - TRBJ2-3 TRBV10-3 CAISGGLRDTQYF TGTGCCATCAGTGGCGGGTTAAGAGATACGCAGTATTTT
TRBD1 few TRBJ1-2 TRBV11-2 CASSLEQGANYGYTF TGTGCCAGCAGCTTAGAGCAGGGGGCTAACTATGGCTACACCTTC
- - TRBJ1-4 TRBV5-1 CASSLGTTTNEKLFF TGCGCCAGCAGCTTGGGGACAACAACTAATGAAAAACTGTTTTTT
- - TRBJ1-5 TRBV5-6 CASSSGAGGQPQHF TGTGCCAGCAGCTCAGGGGCGGGGGGTCAGCCCCAGCATTTT
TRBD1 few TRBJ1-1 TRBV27 CASRSPGQGTAFF TGTGCCAGCCGGAGTCCGGGACAGGGGACGGCTTTCTTT
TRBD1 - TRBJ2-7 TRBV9 CASSVRDRPYEQYF TGTGCCAGCAGCGTTCGGGACAGACCGTACGAGCAGTACTTC